This TCR beta chain was sequenced during a study of T cell repertoires in cytomegalovirus infection. For the study at large: Both CMV infection and a matching HLA type were indicated by public TCR beta signatures. Broader study findings: CMV-specific TCR beta clonotypes restricted by HLA-C were the ones dominating the ex vivo response.

This clonotype was observed a few times. Antigen: not known. TCRdb re-analysed the reads in MiXCR, keeping a single row per CDR3 protein. The data show roughly 630,000 distinct CDR3 sequences, 20% to 30% seen once. This CDR3 region has 15 residues. The V end was cut by 2 bases, the J end by 0 bases, with 8 bases between. Per the germline V gene, CDR1 is SGHAT and CDR2 is FQNNGV. The chain combines TRBV11-2 with TRBJ2-1; D gene ambiguous. Sequencing was carried out using CD8+ T cells from PBMCs. The clonotype was recovered from a human donor in good health (CMV status not recorded). Some clones in this sample may be carry-over from other donors' samples. In DNA, the CDR3 is TGTGCCAGCAGCTTACGGTGGGGCTCCTACAATGAGCAGTTCTTC. Protein product: CASSLRWGSYNEQFF.